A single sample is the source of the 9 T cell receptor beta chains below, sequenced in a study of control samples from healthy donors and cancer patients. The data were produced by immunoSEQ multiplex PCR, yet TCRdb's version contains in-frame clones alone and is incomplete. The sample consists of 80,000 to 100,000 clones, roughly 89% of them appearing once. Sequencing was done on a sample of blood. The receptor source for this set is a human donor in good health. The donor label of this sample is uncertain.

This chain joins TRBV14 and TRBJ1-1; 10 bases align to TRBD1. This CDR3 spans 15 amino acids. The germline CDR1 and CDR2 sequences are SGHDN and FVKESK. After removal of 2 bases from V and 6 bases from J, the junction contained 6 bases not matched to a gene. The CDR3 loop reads CASSQWTGGYSEAFF. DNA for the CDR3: TGTGCCAGCAGCCAATGGACAGGGGGTTACTCTGAAGCTTTCTTT. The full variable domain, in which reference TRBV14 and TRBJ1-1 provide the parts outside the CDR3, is EAGVTQFPSHSVIEKGQTVTLRCDPISGHDNLYWYRRVMGKEIKFLLHFVKESKQDESGMPNNRFLAERTGGTYSTLKVQPAELEDSGVYFCASSQWTGGYSEAFFGQGTRLTVV.

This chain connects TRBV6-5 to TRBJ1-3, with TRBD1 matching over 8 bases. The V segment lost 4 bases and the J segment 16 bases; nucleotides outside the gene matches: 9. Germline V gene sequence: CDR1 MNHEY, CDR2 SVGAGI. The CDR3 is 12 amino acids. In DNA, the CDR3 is TGTGCCAGCAGTTCCGGGACAGGACCAAGGTATTTT. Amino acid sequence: CASSSGTGPRYF.

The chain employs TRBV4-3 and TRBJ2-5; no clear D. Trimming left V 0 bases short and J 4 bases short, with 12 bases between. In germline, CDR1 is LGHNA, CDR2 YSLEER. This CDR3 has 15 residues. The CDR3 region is CASSQDRIGLETQYF. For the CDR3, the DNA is TGCGCCAGCAGCCAAGATCGCATAGGGCTAGAGACCCAGTACTTC.

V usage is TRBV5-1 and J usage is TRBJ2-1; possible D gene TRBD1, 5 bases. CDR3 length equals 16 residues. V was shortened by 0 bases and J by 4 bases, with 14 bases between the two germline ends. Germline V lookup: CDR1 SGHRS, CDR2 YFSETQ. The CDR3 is CASSLGPRQGYNEQFF. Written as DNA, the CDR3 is TGCGCCAGCAGCTTGGGACCGCGGCAGGGATACAATGAGCAGTTCTTC.

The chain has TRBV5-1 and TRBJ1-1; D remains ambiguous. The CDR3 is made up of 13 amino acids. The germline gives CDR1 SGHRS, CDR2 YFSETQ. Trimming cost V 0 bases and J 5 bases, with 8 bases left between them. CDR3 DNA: TGCGCCAGCAGCTTGGCCAGCGGGACTGAAGCTTTCTTT. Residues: CASSLASGTEAFF.

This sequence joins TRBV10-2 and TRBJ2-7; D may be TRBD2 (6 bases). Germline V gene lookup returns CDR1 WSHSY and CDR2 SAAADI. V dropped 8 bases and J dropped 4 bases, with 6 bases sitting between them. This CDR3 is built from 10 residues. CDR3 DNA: TGCGCCAGCGGGAGGTACGAGCAGTACTTC. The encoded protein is CASGRYEQYF.

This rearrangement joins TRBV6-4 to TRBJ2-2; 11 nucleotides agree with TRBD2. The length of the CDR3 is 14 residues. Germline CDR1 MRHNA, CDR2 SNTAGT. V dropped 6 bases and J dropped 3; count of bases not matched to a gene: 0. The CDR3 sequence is CASRLAGDTGELFF. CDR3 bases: TGTGCCAGCAGACTAGCGGGGGACACCGGGGAGCTGTTTTTT.

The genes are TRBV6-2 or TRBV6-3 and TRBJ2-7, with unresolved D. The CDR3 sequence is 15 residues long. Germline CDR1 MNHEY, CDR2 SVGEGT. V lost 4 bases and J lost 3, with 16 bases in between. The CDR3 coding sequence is TGTGCCAGCAGTTGGGAAAGACCGGCCCTCTACGAGCAGTACTTC. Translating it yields CASSWERPALYEQYF.

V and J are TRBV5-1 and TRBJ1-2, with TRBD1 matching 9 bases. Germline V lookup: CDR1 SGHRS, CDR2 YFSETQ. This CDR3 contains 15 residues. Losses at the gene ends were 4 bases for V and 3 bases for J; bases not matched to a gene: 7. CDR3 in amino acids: CASSPTDRGDYGYTF. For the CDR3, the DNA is TGCGCCAGCAGCCCTACGGACAGGGGAGACTATGGCTACACCTTC.